A single sample is the source of the 29 T cell receptor beta chains below, sequenced in a study of cytomegalovirus exposure and HLA in healthy donors. The PCR used 60 Vbeta and 13 Jbeta primers. Method: immunoSEQ multiplex PCR; TCRdb's copy keeps in-frame clones and lacks some. This sample has 100,000 to 150,000 clones, with over 70% found just once. The material sequenced was PBMCs. The receptors were sampled from a man aged 35 to 55 in good health and CMV-seropositive.

This chain uses TRBV2 with TRBJ1-1; 9 nucleotides align to TRBD1. Germline lookup yields CDR1 SNHLY and CDR2 FYNNEI. The V and J ends lost 10 bases and 3 bases, in that order; junction bases with no gene match: 9. The CDR3 loop spans 14 amino acids. CDR3: CATRTGASYTEAFF. The CDR3 DNA reads TGTGCCACCCGGACAGGGGCTTCGTACACTGAAGCTTTCTTT. Drawing the rest from reference TRBV2 and TRBJ1-1, the complete variable domain is EPEVTQTPSHQVTQMGQEVILRCVPISNHLYFYWYRQILGQKVEFLVSFYNNEISEKSEIFDDQFSVERPDGSNFTLKIRSTKLEDSAMYFCATRTGASYTEAFFGQGTRLTVV.

V usage is TRBV9 and J usage is TRBJ2-1, with 8 bases lining up with TRBD1. Germline V gene data show CDR1 as SGDLS and CDR2 as YYNGEE. V gave up 4 bases and J gave up 6 bases; unmatched junction bases: 6. The CDR3 contains 14 residues. The CDR3 spells CASSWRTGSNEQFF. The DNA for the CDR3 is TGTGCCAGCAGCTGGAGGACAGGGAGCAATGAGCAGTTCTTC.

In this sample, this clone turned up a few times. V usage is TRBV5-1 and J usage is TRBJ1-2; 9 nucleotides line up with TRBD1. The J segment lost 4 bases and the V segment lost 4 bases, leaving 5 bases of the junction unmatched. Germline CDR1 SGHRS, CDR2 YFSETQ. This CDR3 contains 14 residues. The DNA of the CDR3 is TGCGCCAGCAGCGCCGGACAGGGGAGCTATGGCTACACCTTC. This codes for CASSAGQGSYGYTF.

This chain links TRBV5-8 with TRBJ1-4, with 7 positions matching TRBD1. The CDR3 sequence is 17 residues long. V lost 4 bases and J lost 2; bases outside the gene matches: 11. Germline values: CDR1 SGHTS, CDR2 YDEGEE. This chain's CDR3 is CASSNQDRSLTNEKLFF. DNA for the CDR3: TGTGCCAGCAGCAACCAGGACAGGTCCTTGACTAATGAAAAACTGTTTTTT. Using reference TRBV5-8 and TRBJ1-4 for the parts outside the CDR3, the full variable domain is EAGVTQSPTHLIKTRGQQATLRCSPISGHTSVYWYQQALGLGLQFLLWYDEGEERNRGNFPPRFSGRQFPNYSSELNVNALELEDSALYLCASSNQDRSLTNEKLFFGSGTQLSVL.

CDR3 nucleotides: TGCGCCAGCAGTGCGGGGACAGGGAACCCCATAGCCAAAAACATTCAGTACTTC. Amino acids: CASSAGTGNPIAKNIQYF. The genes are TRBV10-1 and TRBJ2-4, with 9 bases that match TRBD1. The ends lost 4 bases at V and 0 bases at J; junction bases unmatched: 10. This CDR3 contains 18 residues. Per the germline V gene, CDR1 is WNHNN and CDR2 is SYGVQD (reference sequence).

The genes are TRBV5-1 and TRBJ1-1; TRBD1 might be the D (6 bases). The CDR3 is made up of 16 amino acids. V was shortened by 4 bases and J by 1 base, with 17 bases between the two germline ends. CDR1 and CDR2 from the germline V gene are SGHRS and YFSETQ. The CDR3 nucleotides read TGCGCCAGCAGCCTGGTGGGGGGGGGCGGGAACACTGAAGCTTTCTTT. Amino acid sequence: CASSLVGGGGNTEAFF.

The V call is TRBV29-1, the J call TRBJ2-7, with D tentatively TRBD1 (6 bases). V lost 6 bases and J 5 bases, leaving 8 bases between the germline ends. This CDR3 contains 10 residues. Germline V CDR1 and CDR2: SQVTM, ANQGSEA. CDR3 region: CSVTGNEQYF. CDR3 nucleotides: TGCAGCGTGACAGGCAACGAGCAGTACTTC.

This chain joins TRBV6-4 and TRBJ2-1; TRBD2 might be the D (5 bases). Trimming removed 3 bases from V and 10 bases from J, with 13 bases in between. The CDR3 is made up of 13 amino acids. From germline, CDR1 is MRHNA and CDR2 SNTAGT. The CDR3 coding sequence is TGTGCCAGCAGTGAAGGGCGAGGGTGGGAGCAGTTCTTC. Protein: CASSEGRGWEQFF.

The V gene is TRBV9, the J gene TRBJ2-3, with 7 bases aligning to TRBD1. The CDR3 extends over 15 amino acids. In germline, CDR1 is SGDLS, CDR2 YYNGEE. With V trimmed by 3 bases and J by 5 bases, 9 bases remained unmatched. CDR3 residues: CASSAEQGVGDTQYF. Written as DNA, the CDR3 is TGTGCCAGCAGCGCGGAGCAGGGGGTCGGAGATACGCAGTATTTT.

The chain couples TRBV2 to TRBJ1-4; 8 bases align to TRBD1. The ends lost 8 bases at V and 8 bases at J; junction bases unmatched: 13. The germline V gene has CDR1 SNHLY and CDR2 FYNNEI. This CDR3 comprises 15 residues. The CDR3 loop is CASSKKTGAREKLFF. In nucleotides, the CDR3 is TGTGCCAGCTCGAAGAAGACAGGGGCTAGAGAAAAACTGTTTTTT. Full variable domain (missing parts from reference TRBV2 and TRBJ1-4): EPEVTQTPSHQVTQMGQEVILRCVPISNHLYFYWYRQILGQKVEFLVSFYNNEISEKSEIFDDQFSVERPDGSNFTLKIRSTKLEDSAMYFCASSKKTGAREKLFFGSGTQLSVL.

The chain links TRBV28 to TRBJ1-2, with TRBD1 identical over 10 bases. V lost 5 bases to trimming and J lost 4 bases; unmatched junction nucleotides: 4. Looked up from germline, CDR1 is MDHEN and CDR2 is SYDVKM. CDR3 length equals 14 residues. CDR3 bases: TGTGCCAGCAGTCCCGGGACAGGGGTCTATGGCTACACCTTC. The encoded protein is CASSPGTGVYGYTF.

The gene calls are TRBV5-6 and TRBJ2-2; TRBD2 might be the D (5 bases). Germline V gives CDR1 SGHDT, CDR2 YYEEEE. The length of the CDR3 is 15 residues. V was trimmed by 6 bases and J by 1 base, leaving 13 bases between them. As DNA, the CDR3 is TGTGCCAGCACCCTGAGGGCTAAGAACACCGGGGAGCTGTTTTTT. It codes for CASTLRAKNTGELFF.

V and J are TRBV2 and TRBJ2-3, with 8 bases lining up with TRBD2. CDR1 is SNHLY and CDR2 is FYNNEI in the germline V gene. V dropped 2 bases and J dropped 2; count of bases not matched to a gene: 15. The CDR3 consists of 19 residues. CDR3 loop: CASSERGGVARAITDTQYF. The CDR3 DNA follows: TGTGCCAGCAGTGAACGGGGGGGGGTAGCGAGGGCCATCACAGATACGCAGTATTTT. Full variable domain (missing parts from reference TRBV2 and TRBJ2-3): EPEVTQTPSHQVTQMGQEVILRCVPISNHLYFYWYRQILGQKVEFLVSFYNNEISEKSEIFDDQFSVERPDGSNFTLKIRSTKLEDSAMYFCASSERGGVARAITDTQYFGPGTRLTVL.

This clone was observed a handful of times. The rearrangement links TRBV6-1 to TRBJ1-5; TRBD1 matches at 8 bases. Germline CDR1 reads MNHNS; CDR2 reads SASEGT. The CDR3 consists of 14 residues. J was trimmed by 10 bases and V by 6 bases; bases with no gene match: 11. The CDR3 DNA reads as TGTGCCAGCAGGGAGGGACAGGAGATCAACCCCCAGCATTTT. Amino acids: CASREGQEINPQHF.

This clone was seen only a few times. This CDR3 reads CASSYYDTGELFF. The CDR3 nucleotides read TGTGCCAGCAGTTATTATGACACCGGGGAGCTGTTTTTT. This chain links TRBV6-5 with TRBJ2-2; D remains ambiguous. V lost 3 bases and J lost 3, with 5 bases in between. This CDR3 has 13 amino acids. Germline-derived CDR1 and CDR2 are MNHEY and SVGAGI.

The V and J genes are TRBV10-3 and TRBJ2-3, with 13 positions matching TRBD2. CDR1 is ENHRY and CDR2 is SYGVKD in the germline V gene. CDR3 length equals 15 residues. Unmatched junction bases numbered 3, after V lost 6 bases and J lost 3 bases. CDR3 in amino acids: CAIRLAGGRTDTQYF. DNA for the CDR3: TGTGCCATCAGACTAGCGGGAGGGCGAACAGATACGCAGTATTTT.

The CDR3 DNA reads TGTGCCAGCAGGCCCTACGGGTCATCCTCTAGCACAGATACGCAGTATTTT. Its translation is CASRPYGSSSSTDTQYF. V usage is TRBV28 and J usage is TRBJ2-3; the D is unclear. The CDR3 extends over 17 amino acids. V gave up 6 bases and J gave up 0 bases, with 19 bases separating them. Germline assignment: CDR1 MDHEN and CDR2 SYDVKM. The whole variable domain, filled in from reference TRBV28 and TRBJ2-3, reads DVKVTQSSRYLVKRTGEKVFLECVQDMDHENMFWYRQDPGLGLRLIYFSYDVKMKEKGDIPEGYSVSREKKERFSLILESASTNQTSMYLCASRPYGSSSSTDTQYFGPGTRLTVL.

The rearrangement links TRBV10-1 to TRBJ1-1; tentatively, D is TRBD1 (5 bases). Trimming cost V 3 bases and J 3 bases, with 11 bases left between them. The germline CDR1 and CDR2 sequences are WNHNN and SYGVQD (reference sequence). This CDR3 spans 14 amino acids. CDR3 residues: CASSETGVDTEAFF. CDR3 nucleotide sequence: TGCGCCAGCAGTGAAACAGGCGTTGACACTGAAGCTTTCTTT.

The chain couples TRBV7-9 to TRBJ2-7, with 8 bases lining up with TRBD1. Trimming took 5 bases from V and 4 from J; bases not matched to a gene: 7. CDR1 and CDR2 from the germline V gene are SEHNR and FQNEAQ (reference sequence). This CDR3 region has 14 residues. The CDR3 nucleotides are TGTGCCAGCAGCCCCCGACAGGGGATTTACGAGCAGTACTTC. This sequence encodes CASSPRQGIYEQYF. The whole variable domain, remainder taken from reference TRBV7-9 and TRBJ2-7, is DTGVSQNPRHKITKRGQNVTFRCDPISEHNRLYWYRQTLGQGPEFLTYFQNEAQLEKSRLLSDRFSAERPKGSFSTLEIQRTEQGDSAMYLCASSPRQGIYEQYFGPGTRLTVT.

This clone was counted only a few times. This sample includes further DNA sequences coding for the same CDR3. The chain couples TRBV6-1 to TRBJ2-5; TRBD2 agrees at 11 bases. J gave up 2 bases and V 3 bases, and 2 bases lay outside the gene matches. Germline CDR1 and CDR2: MNHNS and SASEGT. There are 15 residues in the CDR3. CDR3 protein: CASSDLAGGQETQYF. DNA of the CDR3: TGTGCCAGCAGTGATCTAGCGGGGGGACAAGAGACCCAGTACTTC.

This CDR3 is CASSAAGSSGNTIYF. DNA for the CDR3: TGTGCCAGCAGCGCGGCGGGCAGCTCTGGAAACACCATATATTTT. This chain uses TRBV9 with TRBJ1-3; D is ambiguous. The CDR3 has 15 amino acids. Trimming pared 3 bases from V and 0 bases from J, leaving 10 bases between. Germline values: CDR1 SGDLS, CDR2 YYNGEE.

This clone is a singleton in its sample. V gene TRBV4-3 combines with J gene TRBJ2-1; 7 nucleotides agree with TRBD1. Germline loops: CDR1 LGHNA, CDR2 YSLEER. The CDR3 spans 15 residues. The trim removed 0 bases at V and 9 bases at J, leaving 8 bases unmatched. As DNA, the CDR3 is TGCGCCAGCAGCCAAGATTGGGACAGTATAAGTGAGCAGTTCTTC. Its translation: CASSQDWDSISEQFF.

The rearrangement uses TRBV5-1 and TRBJ2-3; D not certain. The CDR3 has 13 residues. The V gene lost 4 bases and the J gene lost 0 bases, with 6 bases spanning the gap. Germline assignment: CDR1 SGHRS and CDR2 YFSETQ. The CDR3 here is CASSPPSTDTQYF. In nucleotides, the CDR3 is TGCGCCAGCAGCCCCCCAAGCACAGATACGCAGTATTTT.

This chain links TRBV5-4 with TRBJ2-3; 8 bases line up with TRBD1. Trimming removed 0 bases from V and 1 base from J; junction bases left unmatched: 1. This CDR3 has 15 residues. In germline, CDR1 is SGHNT, CDR2 YYREEE (reference sequence). The CDR3 sequence: CASSLAGGRTDTQYF. The CDR3 region has the DNA TGTGCCAGCAGCTTGGCAGGGGGCCGCACAGATACGCAGTATTTT.

The rearrangement links TRBV18 to TRBJ1-2, with D uncertain. V lost 3 bases and J lost 8, with 7 bases in between. The CDR3 runs 11 residues. The germline gives CDR1 KGHSH, CDR2 LQKENI. CDR3 coding DNA: TGTGCCAGCTCACCGATGGAGGGCTACACCTTC. It specifies CASSPMEGYTF.

This clone was found once. V gene TRBV20-1 combines with J gene TRBJ2-5; D remains unclear. CDR3 size: 11 residues. Germline loops: CDR1 DFQATT, CDR2 SNEGSKA (reference sequence). V was cut by 7 bases and J by 2 bases, with 8 bases left in between. Written as DNA, the CDR3 is TGCAGTGGTCCGCGGCAAGAGACCCAGTACTTC. Translation gives CSGPRQETQYF.

This chain connects TRBV6-6 to TRBJ2-5; D perhaps matches TRBD1 (6 bases). V was trimmed by 8 bases and J by 1 base, leaving 11 bases between them. Germline V lookup: CDR1 MNHNY, CDR2 SVGAGI (reference sequence). The CDR3 is 13 residues long. The CDR3 DNA reads as TGTGCCAGCGGGGGCCAGGGCCAAGAGACCCAGTACTTC. Protein: CASGGQGQETQYF.

This chain uses TRBV5-5 with TRBJ1-3; 8 bases align to TRBD1. CDR1 is SGHKS and CDR2 is YYEKEE in the germline V gene (reference sequence). The CDR3 extends over 15 amino acids. After removal of 6 bases from V and 4 bases from J, the junction contained 9 bases not matched to a gene. The CDR3 reads CASTPQDREGNTIYF. CDR3 nucleotide sequence: TGTGCCAGCACCCCCCAGGACAGGGAGGGAAACACCATATATTTT.

CDR3: CASSLQRGGRGTGELFF. In DNA, the CDR3 is TGTGCCAGCAGTCTTCAGCGGGGGGGCCGTGGCACCGGGGAGCTGTTTTTT. The gene calls are TRBV25-1 and TRBJ2-2, with TRBD2 identical over 10 bases. J lost 4 bases, V lost 5 bases, and 10 bases had no gene match. The CDR3 consists of 17 residues. Germline CDR1 reads MGHDK; CDR2 reads SYGVNS.